These T cell receptor beta chains were read from a single sample in a study of blood T cells in healthy people across ages. Each CDR3 protein gets one entry after TCRdb re-called the 5' RACE reads with MiXCR. This table holds more than 1.4 million distinct CDR3 sequences, 42% found once. Material: blood. The receptors were sampled from a woman aged 18-29 years in good health. The CDR3 runs from the conserved cysteine through the conserved F or W. Fields, in order: CDR3 protein, V gene.

CDR3aa: CATSRDTGGEFYEQYF
v_gene: TRBV15

CDR3aa: CASTLSGQEEEQYF
v_gene: TRBV28

CDR3aa: CASSAGGNEKLFF
v_gene: TRBV28

CDR3aa: CASRTSGANEQYF
v_gene: TRBV5-1

CDR3aa: CACPSTGQLKSPLHF
v_gene: TRBV30

CDR3aa: CASSLNGRAPSDEQFF
v_gene: TRBV3-1

CDR3aa: CSVGRQGTTYEQYF
v_gene: TRBV29-1

CDR3aa: CASSQDIGGQNGYTF
v_gene: TRBV4-1

CDR3aa: CASRRQRGGLSTDTQYF
v_gene: TRBV27

CDR3aa: CASSQGLVYEQVF
v_gene: TRBV14

CDR3aa: CASTTFWGNYGYTF
v_gene: TRBV27

CDR3aa: CSANRDRGNSNQPQHF
v_gene: TRBV20-1

CDR3aa: CASSGIPAYTQYF
v_gene: TRBV7-9

CDR3aa: CASSQGWDRESNEQFF
v_gene: TRBV3-1

CDR3aa: CSARDTVGAVLGEQYF
v_gene: TRBV20-1

CDR3aa: CASSMSLGTPGGAKNIQYF
v_gene: TRBV6-1

CDR3aa: CASSPTFVGNNQPQHF
v_gene: TRBV12-3/TRBV12-4

CDR3aa: CASSQDYLVDTGELFF
v_gene: TRBV4-1

CDR3aa: CSANWDEQYF
v_gene: TRBV20-1

CDR3aa: CASSVSGGYTEAFF
v_gene: TRBV9

CDR3aa: CASSYRDRHEQYF
v_gene: TRBV6-2/TRBV6-3

CDR3aa: CASSPRLAGEGEQYF
v_gene: TRBV7-6

CDR3aa: CSARDFGQGEYEQYF
v_gene: TRBV20-1

CDR3aa: CASSSLRASSPRETQYF
v_gene: TRBV28

CDR3aa: CASSQAPGSLLPNEQFF
v_gene: TRBV14

CDR3aa: CASSVGTRGSGANVLTF
v_gene: TRBV9

CDR3aa: CASTWTGTYNSPLHF
v_gene: TRBV27

CDR3aa: CASGTTSGGYNEQYF
v_gene: TRBV5-1

CDR3aa: CASSHVGVETQFF
v_gene: TRBV4-1

CDR3aa: CASSSDRVPEAFF
v_gene: TRBV5-1

CDR3aa: CASSYSVEGYTF
v_gene: TRBV6-2/TRBV6-3

CDR3aa: CASSQHLKVGYGYTF
v_gene: TRBV4-1

CDR3aa: CTSSPRGPYNEQFF
v_gene: TRBV5-1

CDR3aa: CASRGTGEETQYF
v_gene: TRBV2

CDR3aa: CASSLLTGSEQYF
v_gene: TRBV12-3/TRBV12-4

CDR3aa: CASRVSPGTSGGGEQYF
v_gene: TRBV5-1

CDR3aa: CAGSAGLVSDNEQYF
v_gene: TRBV5-1

CDR3aa: CATMHWWGEPMDSQPQHF
v_gene: TRBV15

CDR3aa: CAISESPVAGGNTDTQYF
v_gene: TRBV10-3

CDR3aa: CAITQDRGRNNEQYF
v_gene: TRBV10-3

CDR3aa: CSVGDGAYGYTF
v_gene: TRBV29-1

CDR3aa: CASSEFHWDSKGVCNQPQHF
v_gene: TRBV25-1

CDR3aa: CASSLRTGTGKNSQYF
v_gene: TRBV5-1

CDR3aa: CASSTNPGTGTDTQYF
v_gene: TRBV9

CDR3aa: CASSKAQRLYGYTF
v_gene: TRBV21-1